The sequence of this TCR beta chain was determined in a study of T cell changes during pregnancy in multiple sclerosis. Some clones are missing from TCRdb's copy, which holds only in-frame ones; the method was immunoSEQ multiplex PCR. The sample has 65,000 to 90,000 clones; around 90% are singletons. Per the germline V gene, CDR1 is SGHNT and CDR2 is YENEEA. The CDR3 has 13 residues. V was clipped by 5 bases and J by 1 base, with 8 bases between them. The origin of this receptor is a female donor with multiple sclerosis, enrolled in a pregnancy study. The gene calls are TRBV11-3 and TRBJ1-1, with a weak D call TRBD1 (5 bases). The sample was CD4+ T cells from peripheral blood mononuclear cells, taken after pregnancy. The CDR3 region has the DNA TGTGCCAGCAGCCTCGGACAGAACACTGAAGCTTTCTTT. Amino acids: CASSLGQNTEAFF.